The next 18 T cell receptor beta chains were all read from a single sample in a study of shared clonotypes between healthy human individuals. Produced via immunoSEQ multiplex PCR; TCRdb's table is partial and in-frame only. Of 180,000 or so clones listed, approximately 92% are singletons. The sample was naive CD4+ T cells sorted from blood. Documented subset: CD45RA+ positively selected. The source of these receptors is a woman aged 25 to 39 in good health.

The gene calls are TRBV5-5 and TRBJ1-2; 8 bases line up with TRBD1. The CDR3 consists of 19 residues. Germline V lookup: CDR1 SGHKS, CDR2 YYEKEE (reference sequence). The trim removed 4 bases at V and 0 bases at J, leaving 17 bases unmatched. The CDR3 bases are TGTGCCAGCAGCCCGAGGACAGGGACCAGTATCTTAGCTAACTATGGCTACACCTTC. Translated, it gives CASSPRTGTSILANYGYTF.

The V gene is TRBV2, the J gene TRBJ2-7, with TRBD1 matching 9 bases. After removal of 5 bases from V and 2 bases from J, the junction contained 4 bases not matched to a gene. CDR1 is SNHLY, CDR2 FYNNEI, per germline. This CDR3 has 14 residues. The CDR3 spells CASSPGQGPYEQYF. CDR3 DNA: TGTGCCAGCAGTCCGGGACAGGGTCCCTACGAGCAGTACTTC.

The chain links TRBV18 to TRBJ2-6; 8 bases fit TRBD1. CDR3 size: 17 residues. Germline CDR1 reads KGHSH; CDR2 reads LQKENI. V lost 6 bases to trimming and J lost 2 bases; unmatched junction nucleotides: 9. The CDR3 loop is CASSRGQGKAGANVLTF. The CDR3 nucleotides read TGTGCCAGCTCCAGAGGACAGGGAAAGGCTGGGGCCAACGTCCTGACTTTC.

The chain uses TRBV1 and TRBJ2-7; TRBD2, the table's D call, was not compared with the DNA. TRBV1 is given as a pseudogene. The CDR3 is 14 residues long. CDR3 sequence: CTSSRLAGGYEQYF. The CDR3 DNA reads as TGCACCAGCAGCCGACTAGCGGGAGGCTACGAGCAGTACTTC.

V and J are TRBV28 and TRBJ2-1; 8 positions agree with TRBD2. This CDR3 region has 17 residues. Germline V gene lookup returns CDR1 MDHEN and CDR2 SYDVKM. V shed 6 bases and J 7 bases; nucleotides not matched to a gene: 17. The CDR3 protein is CASRYRTSHIGVNEQFF. In DNA form, the CDR3 reads TGTGCCAGCAGGTATAGGACTAGCCATATAGGTGTGAATGAGCAGTTCTTC. Looking up the rest from reference TRBV28 and TRBJ2-1 gives the full variable domain: DVKVTQSSRYLVKRTGEKVFLECVQDMDHENMFWYRQDPGLGLRLIYFSYDVKMKEKGDIPEGYSVSREKKERFSLILESASTNQTSMYLCASRYRTSHIGVNEQFFGPGTRLTVL.

CDR3 in DNA: TGTGCCAGCAGTCGGGAAGCCAACTATGGCTACACCTTC. Translated: CASSREANYGYTF. The chain couples TRBV6-4 to TRBJ1-2; D not certain. The CDR3 spans 13 residues. Germline V gene data show CDR1 as MRHNA and CDR2 as SNTAGT. Trimming took 5 bases from V and 2 from J, leaving 9 bases between them.

This chain links TRBV28 with TRBJ2-1; 9 nucleotides agree with TRBD2. The CDR3 loop spans 15 amino acids. Germline assignment: CDR1 MDHEN and CDR2 SYDVKM. V gave up 4 bases and J gave up 1 base; unmatched junction bases: 2. This chain's CDR3 is CASSSAGGSYNEQFF. CDR3 DNA sequence: TGTGCCAGCAGTTCCGCGGGAGGGTCCTACAATGAGCAGTTCTTC.

The chain couples TRBV2 to TRBJ2-6, with D unclear. CDR3 length: 16 residues. Germline V gene sequence: CDR1 SNHLY, CDR2 FYNNEI. V lost 1 base to trimming and J lost 1 base, with 8 bases between them. The CDR3 region has the DNA TGTGCCAGCAGTGAAGGAAGGATTTCTGGGGCCAACGTCCTGACTTTC. Its protein product is CASSEGRISGANVLTF.

Only one count was recorded for this clone. The V gene is TRBV30, the J gene TRBJ2-7; D unresolved. Trimming took 0 bases from V and 4 from J, leaving 7 bases between them. The germline V gene encodes CDR1 GTSNPN and CDR2 SVGIG (reference sequence). The CDR3 runs 12 residues. The CDR3 nucleotides read TGTGCCTGGAGTGTTGCGGAATACGAGCAGTACTTC. Translated, it gives CAWSVAEYEQYF.

This CDR3 reads CASSSAGTGQTEAFF. DNA for the CDR3: TGCGCCAGCAGCTCCGCCGGGACAGGGCAAACTGAAGCTTTCTTT. The chain is built from TRBV5-1 and TRBJ1-1; TRBD1 matches at 9 bases. The germline CDR1 and CDR2 sequences are SGHRS and YFSETQ. Trimming removed 3 bases from V and 5 bases from J; junction bases left unmatched: 8. The CDR3 spans 15 residues. The variable domain in full, with the rest retrieved from reference TRBV5-1 and TRBJ1-1, is KAGVTQTPRYLIKTRGQQVTLSCSPISGHRSVSWYQQTPGQGLQFLFEYFSETQRNKGNFPGRFSGRQFSNSRSEMNVSTLELGDSALYLCASSSAGTGQTEAFFGQGTRLTVV.

The chain uses TRBV19 and TRBJ2-5; a possible D gene is TRBD2 (6 bases). The better agreement between TRBJ2-7 and the DNA end casts doubt on the J call. Per the germline V gene, CDR1 is LNHDA and CDR2 is SQIVND (reference sequence). The CDR3 totals 11 residues. The CDR3 DNA reads TGTGCCAGCGGACTACTCTACGAGCAGTACTTC. This gives the protein CASGLLYEQYF.

The chain employs TRBV18 and TRBJ2-7, with D maybe TRBD1 (6 bases). The CDR3 covers 14 residues. Trimming stripped 2 bases from V and 4 bases from J, with 12 bases between. Germline-derived CDR1 and CDR2 are KGHSH and LQKENI. This CDR3 reads CASSPNHRVYEQYF. The CDR3 region has the DNA TGTGCCAGCTCACCAAACCACAGGGTATACGAGCAGTACTTC.

The CDR3 here is CASSPRGDPYEQYF. As DNA, the CDR3 is TGTGCCAGCAGTCCCCGGGGGGACCCCTACGAGCAGTACTTC. The chain has TRBV5-4 and TRBJ2-7; TRBD2 matches 7 bases. Germline values: CDR1 SGHNT, CDR2 YYREEE (reference sequence). V was clipped by 5 bases and J by 2 bases; unmatched bases: 7. The CDR3 consists of 14 residues.

V usage is TRBV11-2 and J usage is TRBJ2-5; 8 nucleotides match TRBD2. The closer fit of TRBJ2-7 to the DNA end suggests the J call may be wrong. CDR1 and CDR2 from the germline V gene are SGHAT and FQNNGV. The CDR3 spans 15 residues. CDR3 in amino acids: CASSYTSGSSYEQYF. In DNA form, the CDR3 reads TGTGCCAGCAGTTATACTAGCGGAAGCTCCTACGAGCAGTACTTC.

The CDR3 loop is CASSLTPSGRLREQFF. DNA for the CDR3: TGTGCCAGCAGCTTAACGCCTAGCGGCCGACTAAGGGAGCAGTTCTTC. The J gene is TRBJ2-1, the V gene TRBV7-3, with 7 bases matching TRBD2. The ends lost 0 bases at V and 10 bases at J; junction bases unmatched: 12. CDR1 SGHTA and CDR2 FQGTGA come from the germline V gene. This CDR3 has 16 amino acids. The full variable domain, its missing parts supplied by reference TRBV7-3 and TRBJ2-1, is GAGVSQTPSNKVTEKGKYVELRCDPISGHTALYWYRQSLGQGPEFLIYFQGTGAADDSGLPNDRFFAVRPEGSVSTLKIQRTERGDSAVYLCASSLTPSGRLREQFFGPGTRLTVL.

CDR3 in DNA: TGTGCCAGCAGCTTAGACCGGACAGGTGGTACAGATACGCAGTATTTT. It codes for CASSLDRTGGTDTQYF. The J gene is TRBJ2-3, the V gene TRBV11-2; 7 nucleotides line up with TRBD1. The CDR3 length is 16 residues. Per germline, CDR1 SGHAT and CDR2 FQNNGV. The V gene end was trimmed by 0 bases and the J gene end by 3 bases; junction bases not matched to a gene: 6.

This clone occurred once. The CDR3 reads CASSPPSSSYEQYF. The CDR3 region has the DNA TGTGCCAGCAGCCCCCCTAGCAGCTCCTACGAGCAGTACTTC. The J gene is TRBJ2-7, the V gene TRBV7-9, with D maybe TRBD2 (5 bases). The CDR3 contains 14 residues. From germline, CDR1 is SEHNR and CDR2 FQNEAQ (reference sequence). Trimming removed 5 bases at V and 0 bases at J, with 11 bases between.

As DNA, the CDR3 is TGTGCCACCAGCAACGTCCGGGGCAGCCTCCACTTT. Amino acid sequence: CATSNVRGSLHF. The chain carries TRBV15 and TRBJ1-6, with D perhaps matching TRBD1 (5 bases). CDR1 is LNHNV, CDR2 YYDKDF, per germline (reference sequence). Trimming left V 4 bases short and J 15 bases short, with 13 bases between. This CDR3 contains 12 residues.